This TCR beta chain was sequenced for a study of T cell responses to AZD1222 COVID-19 vaccine. Germline assignment: CDR1 SGHNT and CDR2 YYREEE (reference sequence). The CDR3 totals 17 residues. V lost 4 bases to trimming and J lost 2 bases, with 18 bases between them. The data were produced by immunoSEQ multiplex PCR, yet TCRdb's version contains in-frame clones alone and is incomplete. The sample holds around 44,000 clones, about 86% seen once. This material consisted of peripheral blood, taken 28 days after the second AZD1222 dose. The chain uses TRBV5-4 and TRBJ2-2; D remains ambiguous. The receptor was derived from an adult who received the AZD1222 COVID-19 vaccine. This CDR3 reads CASSPLGSEINTGELFF. The CDR3 DNA reads TGTGCCAGCAGCCCCCTGGGCAGCGAGATAAACACCGGGGAGCTGTTTTTT. The variable domain in full, completed from reference TRBV5-4 and TRBJ2-2, reads ETGVTQSPTHLIKTRGQQVTLRCSSQSGHNTVSWYQQALGQGPQFIFQYYREEENGRGNFPPRFSGLQFPNYSSELNVNALELDDSALYLCASSPLGSEINTGELFFGEGSRLTVL.